The clone carrying this TCR beta chain has at least ten counts. The second PCR ran roughly 6 to 11 cycles with a sample-barcoded 5' primer and J-beta primers. A tag from a template-switch adaptor with 12 random nucleotides marked each cDNA molecule. TCRdb re-analysed the 5' RACE reads in MiXCR, keeping a single row per CDR3 protein. The sample consists of about 930,000 distinct CDR3 sequences, roughly 29% of them appearing once. The data were taken from a study of blood T cells in healthy people across ages. The germline CDR1 and CDR2 sequences are DFQATT and SNEGSKA (reference sequence). V lost 3 bases and J lost 7, with 19 bases in between. CDR3 size: 14 residues. The same data also went into a second study, on T cells of mothers and their children. That source reports: All RNA that had been extracted was used for cDNA synthesis at 1.5 ug per 15 ul. Overlap in related mother-child pairs always slightly exceeded unrelated pairs, never significantly. No T cell clones of persistent microchimeric origin were detected.

This TCR was recovered from a woman in her thirties or forties in good health. The specimen was blood. The chain uses TRBV20-1 and TRBJ2-7, with a possible D match to TRBD2 (6 bases). The chain's CDR3 is CSARDFGTQGEQYF. CDR3 nucleotides: TGCAGTGCTAGGGACTTTGGGACTCAGGGAGAGCAGTACTTC.